The rows below give T cell receptor beta chains drawn from one sample of a study of cytomegalovirus exposure and HLA in healthy donors. Assay used: immunoSEQ multiplex PCR; TCRdb lists only in-frame clones, some missing. The sample has about 270,000 clones; around 85% are singletons. Sequences were obtained from PBMCs. Receptor source: a woman aged 18-29 years in good health and CMV-seronegative. Both conserved end residues are part of each CDR3. A D gene is named only where the DNA matches it firmly. The size of a clone is reported for some rows only, either as once, few or many, or as a class for expanded clones.

d_gene	v_gene	len	abundance	j_gene	CDR3aa	CDR3nt
NA	TRBV29-1	13	NA	TRBJ2-2	CSVVKGAGGELFF	TGCAGCGTTGTGAAAGGGGCCGGCGGGGAGCTGTTTTTT
TRBD2	TRBV4-1	16	once	TRBJ2-7	CASSQDRSSGSYEQYF	TGCGCCAGCAGCCAAGATCGGAGTAGCGGGAGTTACGAGCAGTACTTC
NA	TRBV5-1	15	NA	TRBJ2-1	CASSRIPRSYNEQFF	TGCGCCAGCAGCCGGATCCCTAGGTCTTACAATGAGCAGTTCTTC
NA	TRBV7-9	16	few	TRBJ1-2	CASSLGRDFTDYGYTF	TGTGCCAGCAGCCTAGGTCGGGATTTTACGGACTATGGCTACACCTTC
NA	TRBV4-3	16	NA	TRBJ2-1	CASSQHYLGSYNEQFF	TGCGCCAGCAGCCAACACTATTTGGGCTCCTACAATGAGCAGTTCTTC
TRBD1	TRBV5-1	15	NA	TRBJ1-1	CASSLGDRVVTEAFF	TGCGCCAGCAGCTTGGGGGACAGGGTGGTTACTGAAGCTTTCTTT
NA	TRBV11-3	14	NA	TRBJ2-2	CASSFHSSTGELFF	TGTGCCAGCAGCTTCCACAGTTCCACCGGGGAGCTGTTTTTT
TRBD2	TRBV27	17	NA	TRBJ2-2	CASSSREDGIHTGELFF	TGTGCCAGCAGTAGCCGGGAGGATGGGATCCACACCGGGGAGCTGTTTTTT
TRBD1	TRBV30	15	NA	TRBJ1-3	CAWSADRSSGNTIYF	TGTGCCTGGAGTGCGGACAGGAGCTCTGGAAACACCATATATTTT
NA	TRBV7-2	13	few	TRBJ1-2	CASSLIGGHGYTF	TGTGCCAGCAGCTTGATCGGGGGGCATGGCTACACCTTC
NA	TRBV5-1	13	NA	TRBJ2-3	CASSLGQADTQYF	TGCGCCAGCAGCTTGGGACAGGCAGATACGCAGTATTTT
TRBD1	TRBV5-1	14	NA	TRBJ2-1	CASSGGQGRNEQFF	TGCGCCAGCAGCGGGGGACAGGGGAGGAATGAGCAGTTCTTC
NA	TRBV2	12	NA	TRBJ1-2	CASSGLFRGYTF	TGTGCCAGCAGTGGTCTTTTCCGTGGCTACACCTTC
TRBD2	TRBV5-1	14	once	TRBJ2-2	CASSPGTSSGELFF	TGCGCCAGCAGCCCCGGGACTAGCAGCGGGGAGCTGTTTTTT
NA	TRBV25-1	16	NA	TRBJ1-1	CASSESGQLMNTEAFF	TGTGCCAGCAGTGAATCAGGACAGCTGATGAACACTGAAGCTTTCTTT
NA	TRBV7-6	13	NA	TRBJ2-7	CASRRNGRDEQYF	TGTGCCAGCAGACGAAATGGCCGGGACGAGCAGTACTTC
TRBD1	TRBV7-6	14	once	TRBJ2-5	CASSLKTGGETQYF	TGTGCCAGCAGCTTAAAAACAGGGGGGGAGACCCAGTACTTC
TRBD2	TRBV7-9	17	NA	TRBJ2-1	CASSSTMLAGDGNEQFF	TGTGCCAGCAGCTCTACAATGCTAGCGGGAGACGGCAATGAGCAGTTCTTC
NA	TRBV13	15	once	TRBJ2-1	CASSLYDGSRDEQFF	TGTGCCAGCAGCTTATATGACGGGAGTAGGGATGAGCAGTTCTTC
NA	TRBV4-2	13	NA	TRBJ1-1	CASSQEAGLEAFF	TGTGCCAGCAGCCAAGAGGCAGGGCTTGAAGCTTTCTTT
TRBD1	TRBV6-5	14	NA	TRBJ1-3	CASSIGTAGNTIYF	TGTGCCAGCAGTATCGGGACAGCCGGAAACACCATATATTTT
NA	TRBV7-9	14	NA	TRBJ2-7	CASSLRATVYEQYF	TGTGCCAGCAGCTTAAGAGCGACGGTCTACGAGCAGTACTTC